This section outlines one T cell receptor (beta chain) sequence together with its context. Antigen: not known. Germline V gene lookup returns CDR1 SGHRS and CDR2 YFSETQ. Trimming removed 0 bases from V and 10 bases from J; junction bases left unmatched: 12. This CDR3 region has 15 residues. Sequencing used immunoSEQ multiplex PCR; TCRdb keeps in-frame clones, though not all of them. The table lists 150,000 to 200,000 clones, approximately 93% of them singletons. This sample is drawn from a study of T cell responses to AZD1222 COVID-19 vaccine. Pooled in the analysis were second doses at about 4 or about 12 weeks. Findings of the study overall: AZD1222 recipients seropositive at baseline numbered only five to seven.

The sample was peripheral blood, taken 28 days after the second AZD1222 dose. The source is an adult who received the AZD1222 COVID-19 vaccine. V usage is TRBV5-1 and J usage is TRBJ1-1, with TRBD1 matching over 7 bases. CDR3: CASSLVPGTDLGAFF. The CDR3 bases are TGCGCCAGCAGCTTGGTGCCCGGGACAGACCTTGGAGCTTTCTTT.